Presented here are 32 T cell receptor beta chains from one specimen sequenced in a study of cytomegalovirus exposure and HLA in healthy donors. Both 60 Vbeta primers and 13 Jbeta primers went into the PCR. Here immunoSEQ multiplex PCR was the method, and the copy in TCRdb shows in-frame clones only, minus some. The data contain 74,000 or so clones, roughly 80% of them singletons. The sample was PBMCs. These receptor sequences come from a woman aged 40 to 50 in good health and CMV-seropositive.

V usage is TRBV19 and J usage is TRBJ2-5; a possible D gene is TRBD1 (5 bases). The CDR3 loop spans 14 amino acids. Germline loops: CDR1 LNHDA, CDR2 SQIVND (reference sequence). Trimming cost V 4 bases and J 3 bases, with 12 bases left between them. CDR3 in DNA: TGTGCCAGTAGTACAGGGATGGTGAAAGAGACCCAGTACTTC. It is translated as CASSTGMVKETQYF.

The chain employs TRBV27 and TRBJ2-7, with TRBD2 matching over 7 bases. J was trimmed by 4 bases and V by 3 bases; bases with no gene match: 6. The CDR3 is 14 residues long. The V gene's germline CDR1 is MNHEY and CDR2 SMNVEV (reference sequence). For the CDR3, the DNA is TGTGCCAGCAGTTTCGTTCGCGGGAGTTACGAGCAGTACTTC. It encodes CASSFVRGSYEQYF.

This clone has just one count. The chain uses TRBV4-1 and TRBJ2-5; 13 nucleotides line up with TRBD2. V trimming: 4 bases; J trimming: 1 base; junction bases outside the gene matches: 3. Germline-derived CDR1 and CDR2 are MGHRA and YSYEKL. The CDR3 sequence is 16 residues long. Written as DNA, the CDR3 is TGCGCCAGCAGCCCCCGACTAGCGGGGGGCCAAGAGACCCAGTACTTC. It yields the protein CASSPRLAGGQETQYF.

V gene TRBV5-1 combines with J gene TRBJ2-3, with TRBD2 as a possible D gene (6 bases). The V gene lost 4 bases and the J gene lost 3 bases, with 18 bases spanning the gap. This CDR3 is built from 16 residues. The germline V gene encodes CDR1 SGHRS and CDR2 YFSETQ. This chain's CDR3 is CASSPEGLARTDTQYF. DNA for the CDR3: TGCGCCAGCAGCCCCGAGGGGCTAGCGAGAACAGATACGCAGTATTTT.

The chain combines TRBV6-5 with TRBJ1-2, with 9 bases matching TRBD1. Germline V gives CDR1 MNHEY, CDR2 SVGAGI. The junction had 4 bases not matched to a gene; V was cut back by 5 bases and J by 0 bases. This CDR3 region has 15 residues. For the CDR3, the DNA is TGTGCCAGCAGTCCTCGACAGGGGGCTAACTATGGCTACACCTTC. Amino acids: CASSPRQGANYGYTF.

V usage is TRBV2 and J usage is TRBJ1-2; tentative D call: TRBD1 (5 bases). Germline values: CDR1 SNHLY, CDR2 FYNNEI. V lost 8 bases to trimming and J lost 8 bases, with 18 bases between them. The CDR3 runs to 13 residues. CDR3 loop: CASGELDIAGYTF. The CDR3 region has the DNA TGTGCCAGCGGGGAATTGGACATCGCAGGCTACACCTTC. Combining the CDR3 with reference TRBV2 and TRBJ1-2 gives the whole variable domain EPEVTQTPSHQVTQMGQEVILRCVPISNHLYFYWYRQILGQKVEFLVSFYNNEISEKSEIFDDQFSVERPDGSNFTLKIRSTKLEDSAMYFCASGELDIAGYTFGSGTRLTVV.

The chain is built from TRBV5-6 and TRBJ1-2; maybe TRBD1 (6 bases). The CDR3 spans 15 residues. The V and J ends lost 6 bases and 6 bases respectively, with 21 bases between them. Germline lookup yields CDR1 SGHDT and CDR2 YYEEEE. The CDR3 nucleotides read TGTGCCAGCAATGAGGGGGGGCGAAATTGGAATGGCTACACCTTC. Protein product: CASNEGGRNWNGYTF.

This clone was picked up a small number of times. The chain joins TRBV6-5 to TRBJ2-2; 9 nucleotides agree with TRBD1. The CDR3 totals 16 residues. Germline V gene sequence: CDR1 MNHEY, CDR2 SVGAGI. The V and J ends lost 1 base and 5 bases, in that order; junction bases with no gene match: 5. The CDR3 reads CASSYLGQGSTGELFF. The CDR3 DNA sequence: TGTGCCAGCAGTTACTTGGGACAGGGAAGTACCGGGGAGCTGTTTTTT.

This chain links TRBV16 with TRBJ2-7; 8 bases line up with TRBD2. V lost 6 bases to trimming and J lost 4 bases; unmatched junction nucleotides: 8. This CDR3 spans 14 amino acids. The germline CDR1 and CDR2 sequences are KGHSY and FQNENV. This CDR3 reads CASSRDGRDYEQYF. As DNA, the CDR3 is TGTGCCAGCAGTCGGGACGGGAGGGATTACGAGCAGTACTTC.

This clone was picked up one time. The V call is TRBV5-1, the J call TRBJ2-1, with TRBD2 matching 10 bases. The junction had 8 bases not matched to a gene; V was cut back by 6 bases and J by 8 bases. Germline values: CDR1 SGHRS, CDR2 YFSETQ. This CDR3 comprises 14 residues. CDR3 DNA sequence: TGCGCCAGCACCCTTCATCTAGCGGGAGATGAGCAGTTCTTC. Translated: CASTLHLAGDEQFF.

The V call is TRBV2, the J call TRBJ2-1, with 14 bases aligning to TRBD2. Germline V gene sequence: CDR1 SNHLY, CDR2 FYNNEI. The junction had 8 bases not matched to a gene; V was cut back by 6 bases and J by 10 bases. The CDR3 has 15 residues. CDR3 DNA sequence: TGTGCCAGCAGGCCCGCGACTAGCGGGAGGGGAGAGCAGTTCTTC. Its translation is CASRPATSGRGEQFF.

The chain carries TRBV2 and TRBJ2-6; the D gene is possibly TRBD1 (5 bases). The V end lost 6 bases, the J end lost 0 bases, and 9 bases lay between the germline ends. The germline V gene has CDR1 SNHLY and CDR2 FYNNEI. This CDR3 is 15 amino acids long. CDR3 bases: TGTGCCAGCAGAATTACAGGCTCTGGGGCCAACGTCCTGACTTTC. This codes for CASRITGSGANVLTF.

The J gene is TRBJ2-2, the V gene TRBV5-1; 7 bases line up with TRBD1. The CDR3 covers 16 residues. Germline CDR1 SGHRS, CDR2 YFSETQ. The V and J ends lost 0 bases and 1 base, in that order; junction bases with no gene match: 3. The CDR3 reads CASSLGQGVNTGELFF. The CDR3 coding sequence is TGCGCCAGCAGCTTGGGACAGGGTGTGAACACCGGGGAGCTGTTTTTT.

The CDR3 coding sequence is TGCGCCAGCAGCCAAGCTACATCCGGCGGCCCTTACGAGCAGTACTTC. Its translation is CASSQATSGGPYEQYF. The chain uses TRBV4-1 and TRBJ2-7, with unresolved D. The CDR3 has 16 amino acids. Trimming removed 1 base at V and 4 bases at J, with 17 bases between. Germline V gene data show CDR1 as MGHRA and CDR2 as YSYEKL.

The chain uses TRBV29-1 and TRBJ1-6, with a tentative D call TRBD1 (6 bases). With 7 bases removed from V and 6 bases from J, the gap between germline ends came to 13 bases. Germline CDR1 and CDR2: SQVTM and ANQGSEA. This CDR3 is 13 amino acids long. For the CDR3, the DNA is TGCAGCGCCCAACAGGGTGGTAATTCACCCCTCCACTTT. Translated, it gives CSAQQGGNSPLHF.

The CDR3 DNA is TGCGCCAGCAGCTTGGGGGGACGGGAGGTGAGAGAAGCTTTCTTT. Protein sequence: CASSLGGREVREAFF. This chain joins TRBV5-1 and TRBJ1-1; D is perhaps TRBD1 (5 bases). This CDR3 comprises 15 residues. V lost 0 bases, J lost 8 bases, and 17 bases lay in between. Germline-derived CDR1 and CDR2 are SGHRS and YFSETQ.

The J gene is TRBJ2-7, the V gene TRBV6-5; 7 bases fit TRBD1. CDR1 MNHEY and CDR2 SVGAGI come from the germline V gene. Trimming removed 6 bases from V and 0 bases from J; junction bases left unmatched: 5. There are 14 residues in the CDR3. CDR3 amino acids: CASRRTGTSYEQYF. CDR3 nucleotide sequence: TGTGCCAGCAGAAGGACAGGTACCTCCTACGAGCAGTACTTC.

The table lists this clone with a count of one. The gene calls are TRBV30 and TRBJ2-1, with TRBD2 identical over 12 bases. Per germline, CDR1 GTSNPN and CDR2 SVGIG (reference sequence). The CDR3 loop spans 18 amino acids. V shed 3 bases and J 2 bases; nucleotides not matched to a gene: 11. The CDR3 spells CAWSVLAGGLFPYNEQFF. The CDR3 DNA sequence: TGTGCCTGGAGCGTCCTAGCGGGGGGGCTGTTCCCCTACAATGAGCAGTTCTTC. Full variable domain (remainder filled in from reference TRBV30 and TRBJ2-1): SQTIHQWPATLVQPVGSPLSLECTVEGTSNPNLYWYRQAAGRGLQLLFYSVGIGQISSEVPQNLSASRPQDRQFILSSKKLLLSDSGFYLCAWSVLAGGLFPYNEQFFGPGTRLTVL.

The chain couples TRBV30 to TRBJ1-2; TRBD1 aligns across 8 bases. Germline CDR1 reads GTSNPN; CDR2 reads SVGIG (reference sequence). This CDR3 has 13 residues. The V gene end was trimmed by 8 bases and the J gene end by 3 bases; junction bases not matched to a gene: 8. DNA for the CDR3: TGTGCCCGAAACAGGGGGAAGGACTATGGCTACACCTTC. This translates into CARNRGKDYGYTF. The full variable domain, in which reference TRBV30 and TRBJ1-2 provide the parts outside the CDR3, is SQTIHQWPATLVQPVGSPLSLECTVEGTSNPNLYWYRQAAGRGLQLLFYSVGIGQISSEVPQNLSASRPQDRQFILSSKKLLLSDSGFYLCARNRGKDYGYTFGSGTRLTVV.

In this sample, this clone turned up once. The gene calls are TRBV27 and TRBJ2-4; D perhaps matches TRBD2 (7 bases). V was cut by 7 bases and J by 8 bases, with 18 bases left in between. The CDR3 is 14 residues long. The germline V gene has CDR1 MNHEY and CDR2 SMNVEV (reference sequence). Here the CDR3 DNA reads TGTGCCAGCAAGAAAGGGGGGGGGACGGACATTCAGTACTTC. It yields the protein CASKKGGGTDIQYF.

The rearrangement joins TRBV15 to TRBJ2-5; tentatively, D is TRBD1 (5 bases). Germline assignment: CDR1 LNHNV and CDR2 YYDKDF (reference sequence). Deletions cut 2 bases from V and 4 bases from J, with 8 bases between. This CDR3 is built from 13 residues. The CDR3 sequence: CATSRNQGETQYF. In DNA form, the CDR3 reads TGTGCCACCAGCAGAAATCAGGGAGAGACCCAGTACTTC.

This clone was counted a single time. This chain links TRBV7-2 with TRBJ2-5; weak D call: TRBD2 (6 bases). Per the germline V gene, CDR1 is SGHTA and CDR2 is FQGNSA. This CDR3 has 14 amino acids. With 3 bases removed from V and 5 bases from J, the gap between germline ends came to 13 bases. The CDR3 protein is CASSFRRGGETQYF. CDR3 nucleotides: TGTGCCAGCAGCTTTAGGAGGGGCGGGGAGACCCAGTACTTC.

This chain joins TRBV7-2 and TRBJ2-1, with TRBD1 matching 10 bases. After removal of 4 bases from V and 8 bases from J, the junction contained 5 bases not matched to a gene. The germline V gene encodes CDR1 SGHTA and CDR2 FQGNSA. CDR3 length: 14 residues. The CDR3 sequence: CASSSRQGAHEQFF. CDR3 DNA: TGTGCCAGCAGCTCGCGACAGGGGGCTCATGAGCAGTTCTTC. The entire variable domain, with the rest obtained from reference TRBV7-2 and TRBJ2-1, is as follows: GAGVSQSPSNKVTEKGKDVELRCDPISGHTALYWYRQSLGQGLEFLIYFQGNSAPDKSGLPSDRFSAERTGGSVSTLTIQRTQQEDSAVYLCASSSRQGAHEQFFGPGTRLTVL.

The chain joins TRBV28 to TRBJ2-7; 7 bases are shared with TRBD2. With 3 bases clipped from V and 0 bases from J, the junction kept 5 bases outside the gene matches. The germline CDR1 and CDR2 sequences are MDHEN and SYDVKM. The CDR3 consists of 15 residues. The CDR3 loop is CASSFIGGSSYEQYF. CDR3 in DNA: TGTGCCAGCAGTTTCATTGGCGGGAGCTCCTACGAGCAGTACTTC.

The chain joins TRBV7-2 to TRBJ2-1, with 11 positions matching TRBD2. V lost 3 bases to trimming and J lost 2 bases; unmatched junction nucleotides: 0. Germline lookup yields CDR1 SGHTA and CDR2 FQGNSA. The CDR3 length is 15 residues. The CDR3 DNA follows: TGTGCCAGCAGCTTGACTAGCGGGACCTACAATGAGCAGTTCTTC. This sequence encodes CASSLTSGTYNEQFF. Together with reference TRBV7-2 and TRBJ2-1, the CDR3 gives the full variable domain: GAGVSQSPSNKVTEKGKDVELRCDPISGHTALYWYRQSLGQGLEFLIYFQGNSAPDKSGLPSDRFSAERTGGSVSTLTIQRTQQEDSAVYLCASSLTSGTYNEQFFGPGTRLTVL.

This clone appeared a few times. V gene TRBV19 combines with J gene TRBJ1-5; D not resolved. The V gene lost 5 bases and the J gene lost 5 bases, with 10 bases spanning the gap. Germline CDR1 is LNHDA and CDR2 is SQIVND (reference sequence). The CDR3 consists of 13 residues. The chain's CDR3 is CASSQQADQPQHF. The CDR3 DNA reads TGTGCCAGTAGTCAGCAGGCCGATCAGCCCCAGCATTTT.

This sequence joins TRBV6-5 and TRBJ2-3; D perhaps matches TRBD1 (5 bases). Between the trimmed V and J ends, which lost 6 bases and 6 bases, there was a span of 13 bases. The germline gives CDR1 MNHEY, CDR2 SVGAGI. The CDR3 is 13 amino acids. CDR3 DNA: TGTGCCAGCAGCCCGCAGGGTGGGGATACGCAGTATTTT. Translation: CASSPQGGDTQYF.

The chain has TRBV28 and TRBJ1-4; tentative D call: TRBD1 (5 bases). Per germline, CDR1 MDHEN and CDR2 SYDVKM. Between the trimmed V and J ends, which lost 5 bases and 3 bases, there was a span of 13 bases. CDR3 length: 15 amino acids. This chain's CDR3 is CASSPNRNPNEKLFF. CDR3 sequence (DNA): TGTGCCAGCAGTCCCAACAGGAATCCTAATGAAAAACTGTTTTTT.

A single count supports this clone. This rearrangement joins TRBV29-1 to TRBJ1-2, with TRBD1 as a possible D gene (6 bases). This CDR3 has 10 residues. V lost 3 bases to trimming and J lost 11 bases, with 10 bases between them. The V gene's germline CDR1 is SQVTM and CDR2 ANQGSEA. CDR3 in DNA: TGCAGCGTTGACAGGGGCGAATACACCTTC. Translated: CSVDRGEYTF.

The chain couples TRBV9 to TRBJ2-5, with D unresolved. With 0 bases removed from V and 1 base from J, the gap between germline ends came to 10 bases. Germline V gives CDR1 SGDLS, CDR2 YYNGEE. CDR3 length: 15 amino acids. CDR3 in DNA: TGTGCCAGCAGCGTAGATTCGCGGTCCCAAGAGACCCAGTACTTC. Encoded protein: CASSVDSRSQETQYF. Full variable domain (outside the CDR3, taken from reference TRBV9 and TRBJ2-5): DSGVTQTPKHLITATGQRVTLRCSPRSGDLSVYWYQQSLDQGLQFLIQYYNGEERAKGNILERFSAQQFPDLHSELNLSSLELGDSALYFCASSVDSRSQETQYFGPGTRLLVL.

In its sample, this clone ranks as medium-sized. The chain is built from TRBV7-6 and TRBJ2-3; 7 nucleotides line up with TRBD2. This CDR3 spans 15 amino acids. CDR1 and CDR2 from the germline V gene are SGHVS and FNYEAQ. Trimming at V came to 5 bases and at J to 2 bases, leaving 7 bases not matched to a gene. CDR3 region: CASSRSSGFTDTQYF. CDR3 nucleotide sequence: TGTGCCAGCAGCCGATCTAGCGGTTTCACAGATACGCAGTATTTT.

The V and J genes are TRBV6-5 and TRBJ1-6, with D hard to call. The germline CDR1 and CDR2 sequences are MNHEY and SVGAGI. Deletions cut 2 bases from V and 0 bases from J, with 8 bases between. This CDR3 comprises 16 residues. The CDR3 nucleotides are TGTGCCAGCAGTTACCTACGGAGCTCCTATAATTCACCCCTCCACTTT. Translation: CASSYLRSSYNSPLHF.